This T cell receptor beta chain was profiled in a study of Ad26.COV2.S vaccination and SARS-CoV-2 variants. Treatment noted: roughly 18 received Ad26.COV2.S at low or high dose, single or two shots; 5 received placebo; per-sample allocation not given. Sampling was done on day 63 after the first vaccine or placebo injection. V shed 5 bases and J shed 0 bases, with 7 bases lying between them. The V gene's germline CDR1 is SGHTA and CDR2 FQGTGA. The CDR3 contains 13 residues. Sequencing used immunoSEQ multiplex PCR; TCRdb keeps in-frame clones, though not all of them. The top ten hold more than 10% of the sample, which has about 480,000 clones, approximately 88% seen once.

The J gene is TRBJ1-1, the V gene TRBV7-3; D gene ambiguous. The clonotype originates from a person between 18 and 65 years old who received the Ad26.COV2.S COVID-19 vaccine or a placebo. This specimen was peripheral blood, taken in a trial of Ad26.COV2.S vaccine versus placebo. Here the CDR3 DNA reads TGTGCCAGCAGCGAGAGAGTGAACACTGAAGCTTTCTTT. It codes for CASSERVNTEAFF. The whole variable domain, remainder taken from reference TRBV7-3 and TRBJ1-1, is GAGVSQTPSNKVTEKGKYVELRCDPISGHTALYWYRQSLGQGPEFLIYFQGTGAADDSGLPNDRFFAVRPEGSVSTLKIQRTERGDSAVYLCASSERVNTEAFFGQGTRLTVV.